This entry lists 21 T cell receptor beta chains sequenced from one sample in a study of control samples from healthy donors and cancer patients. Method: immunoSEQ multiplex PCR; TCRdb's copy keeps in-frame clones and lacks some. Of approximately 100,000 clones in the sample, around 89% are singletons; the top ten hold around 17%. Sequencing input: blood. The source is a woman aged 45-59 years in good health.

The chain joins TRBV13 to TRBJ2-7; D unclear. Trimming left V 6 bases short and J 4 bases short, with 16 bases between. This CDR3 has 14 residues. CDR1 and CDR2 from the germline V gene are PRHDT and FYEKMQ (reference sequence). In DNA form, the CDR3 reads TGTGCCAGCAGGGCCATTGGAAGCCTTTACGAGCAGTACTTC. This encodes CASRAIGSLYEQYF.

The chain links TRBV27 to TRBJ2-4, with 16 bases identical to TRBD2. The trim removed 6 bases at V and 16 bases at J, leaving 12 bases unmatched. Germline CDR1 is MNHEY and CDR2 is SMNVEV (reference sequence). The CDR3 is 15 residues long. CDR3 DNA sequence: TGTGCCAGCAGCCCTTCCGGGACTAGCGGGAGGGTCGACTACTTC. Its translation is CASSPSGTSGRVDYF.

V usage is TRBV3-1 (or the pseudogene TRBV3-2) and J usage is TRBJ1-5; D remains ambiguous. The CDR3 runs 21 residues. Germline-derived CDR1 and CDR2 are LGHDT and YNNKEL (reference sequence). V gave up 4 bases and J gave up 0 bases, with 28 bases separating them. This chain's CDR3 is CASSPINYLDGTIHSNQPQHF. Here the CDR3 DNA reads TGTGCCAGCAGCCCGATCAACTACTTGGACGGAACAATCCATAGCAATCAGCCCCAGCATTTT.

This clone was seen more than once but under ten times. The rearrangement links TRBV11-2 to TRBJ2-1; TRBD2 matches 13 bases. CDR1 is SGHAT and CDR2 is FQNNGV in the germline V gene. This CDR3 contains 18 residues. The V segment lost 1 base and the J segment 4 bases; nucleotides outside the gene matches: 7. The CDR3 DNA is TGTGCCAGCAGCTTAGTGGACGGACTAGCGGGAGCTTACAATGAGCAGTTCTTC. Protein sequence: CASSLVDGLAGAYNEQFF.

The chain recombines TRBV7-9 with TRBJ1-1; perhaps TRBD1 as D (5 bases). This CDR3 comprises 14 residues. V dropped 3 bases and J dropped 1 base, with 9 bases sitting between them. CDR1 is SEHNR, CDR2 FQNEAQ, per germline (reference sequence). The CDR3 protein is CASSLGQGNTEAFF. CDR3 coding DNA: TGTGCCAGCAGCTTGGGTCAGGGGAACACTGAAGCTTTCTTT.

The chain couples TRBV7-6 to TRBJ2-1; TRBD2 agrees at 9 bases. Trimming removed 5 bases from V and 10 bases from J; junction bases left unmatched: 12. Germline V gene sequence: CDR1 SGHVS, CDR2 FNYEAQ. This CDR3 spans 15 amino acids. The CDR3 loop is CASSTAGLAVREQFF. As DNA, the CDR3 is TGTGCCAGCAGCACAGCGGGACTAGCCGTACGGGAGCAGTTCTTC. Full variable domain (missing parts from reference TRBV7-6 and TRBJ2-1): GAGVSQSPRYKVTKRGQDVALRCDPISGHVSLYWYRQALGQGPEFLTYFNYEAQQDKSGLPNDRFSAERPEGSISTLTIQRTEQRDSAMYRCASSTAGLAVREQFFGPGTRLTVL.

The chain links TRBV5-1 to TRBJ1-4, with no clear D. This CDR3 is 15 amino acids long. CDR1 SGHRS and CDR2 YFSETQ come from the germline V gene. V shed 4 bases and J shed 5 bases, with 15 bases lying between them. The CDR3: CASSEWMEENEKLFF. CDR3 in DNA: TGCGCCAGCAGCGAATGGATGGAGGAGAATGAAAAACTGTTTTTT.

The J gene is TRBJ1-4, the V gene TRBV11-2, with TRBD1 matching 8 bases. This CDR3 has 18 amino acids. The J segment lost 2 bases and the V segment lost 5 bases, leaving 13 bases of the junction unmatched. The germline V gene encodes CDR1 SGHAT and CDR2 FQNNGV. This CDR3 reads CASSNGQGAGTTNEKLFF. For the CDR3, the DNA is TGTGCCAGCAGCAACGGACAGGGAGCTGGTACTACTAATGAAAAACTGTTTTTT.

V usage is TRBV5-1 and J usage is TRBJ2-5; D is possibly TRBD2 (5 bases). The V and J ends lost 1 base and 2 bases respectively, with 9 bases between them. The CDR3 extends over 14 amino acids. Germline CDR1 SGHRS, CDR2 YFSETQ. CDR3 DNA: TGCGCCAGCAGCTTGAATGGGAGACAAGAGACCCAGTACTTC. This translates into CASSLNGRQETQYF.

The genes are TRBV4-3 and TRBJ2-3; 7 bases are a match to TRBD1. In germline, CDR1 is LGHNA, CDR2 YSLEER. Unmatched junction bases numbered 5, after V lost 0 bases and J lost 5 bases. CDR3 length: 15 amino acids. This CDR3 reads CASSQDLHRGDTQYF. The CDR3 DNA reads as TGCGCCAGCAGCCAAGATCTGCACAGGGGAGATACGCAGTATTTT.

V usage is TRBV7-3 and J usage is TRBJ2-2; D not certain. The CDR3 has 15 amino acids. V was cut by 1 base and J by 2 bases, with 8 bases left in between. Looked up from germline, CDR1 is SGHTA and CDR2 is FQGTGA. The CDR3 here is CASSLIGPNTGELFF. CDR3 DNA: TGTGCCAGCAGCTTAATCGGACCAAACACCGGGGAGCTGTTTTTT.

The chain is built from TRBV18 and TRBJ1-1; 12 bases fit TRBD1. V shed 6 bases, J shed 8 bases, and the junction held 7 bases outside the gene matches. This CDR3 spans 14 amino acids. Germline-derived CDR1 and CDR2 are KGHSH and LQKENI. The DNA of the CDR3 is TGTGCCAGCTCTCTGGGACAGGGGGCAAGAGAAGCTTTCTTT. It encodes CASSLGQGAREAFF.

CDR3 sequence reads: CASSRWTENTGELFF. The CDR3 DNA follows: TGTGCCAGCAGCAGATGGACAGAGAACACCGGGGAGCTGTTTTTT. This chain uses TRBV11-2 with TRBJ2-2, with a tentative D call TRBD1 (6 bases). This CDR3 contains 15 residues. The V gene's germline CDR1 is SGHAT and CDR2 FQNNGV. The germline V and J ends were trimmed by 5 bases and 1 base, with 11 bases remaining between them. The entire variable domain, with the rest obtained from reference TRBV11-2 and TRBJ2-2, is as follows: EAGVAQSPRYKIIEKRQSVAFWCNPISGHATLYWYQQILGQGPKLLIQFQNNGVVDDSQLPKDRFSAERLKGVDSTLKIQPAKLEDSAVYLCASSRWTENTGELFFGEGSRLTVL.

In DNA, the CDR3 is TGTGCCAGCAGTTTCGACAGACAAGCGGGTGGCTACACCTTC. It codes for CASSFDRQAGGYTF. The chain joins TRBV6-5 to TRBJ1-2; a possible D gene is TRBD1 (5 bases). There are 14 residues in the CDR3. Germline V lookup: CDR1 MNHEY, CDR2 SVGAGI. V was clipped by 4 bases and J by 7 bases, with 16 bases between them.

This chain connects TRBV5-4 to TRBJ2-1, with 9 bases aligning to TRBD2. The CDR3 contains 14 residues. From germline, CDR1 is SGHNT and CDR2 YYREEE (reference sequence). Losses at the gene ends were 0 bases for V and 7 bases for J; bases not matched to a gene: 2. CDR3 amino acids: CASSLGLAANEQFF. The CDR3 nucleotides are TGTGCCAGCAGCTTGGGACTAGCGGCGAATGAGCAGTTCTTC.

CDR3 in DNA: TGTGCCACCAGCAGTCGACAGGGGAGGGCTTTCTTT. It codes for CATSSRQGRAFF. The genes are TRBV15 and TRBJ1-1; 8 bases agree with TRBD1. The V segment lost 3 bases and the J segment 11 bases; nucleotides outside the gene matches: 5. Germline V gene sequence: CDR1 LNHNV, CDR2 YYDKDF (reference sequence). The CDR3 is made up of 12 amino acids.

The chain is built from TRBV2 and TRBJ1-2, with D unclear. There are 13 residues in the CDR3. CDR1 and CDR2 (germline): SNHLY, FYNNEI. V was cut by 7 bases and J by 1 base, with 10 bases left in between. DNA of the CDR3: TGTGCCAGCATAAGGATATATAACTATGGCTACACCTTC. Its translation: CASIRIYNYGYTF.

The sample holds one count of this clone. This chain connects TRBV10-3 to TRBJ2-7; a possible D gene is TRBD1 (5 bases). In germline, CDR1 is ENHRY, CDR2 SYGVKD. V was shortened by 8 bases and J by 0 bases, with 14 bases between the two germline ends. The CDR3 sequence is 14 residues long. The CDR3 spells CAIGAGDGSYEQYV. Here the CDR3 DNA reads TGTGCCATCGGGGCAGGAGACGGCTCCTACGAGCAGTACGTC.

The rearrangement joins TRBV6-5 to TRBJ2-1; perhaps TRBD1 as D (6 bases). The CDR3 is 15 amino acids. V lost 6 bases to trimming and J lost 0 bases, with 12 bases between them. The germline CDR1 and CDR2 sequences are MNHEY and SVGAGI. In nucleotides, the CDR3 is TGTGCCAGCAGGAAGGACAGAAGCTCCTACAATGAGCAGTTCTTC. Amino acids: CASRKDRSSYNEQFF.

This clone was seen only once. The rearrangement uses TRBV11-2 and TRBJ2-4, with D unresolved. This CDR3 has 12 amino acids. Germline CDR1 SGHAT, CDR2 FQNNGV. V was trimmed by 2 bases and J by 2 bases, leaving 1 base between them. CDR3 in DNA: TGTGCCAGCAGCTTAACCAAAAACATTCAGTACTTC. Its translation: CASSLTKNIQYF.

V usage is TRBV5-1 and J usage is TRBJ1-1; D is perhaps TRBD1 (6 bases). The germline gives CDR1 SGHRS, CDR2 YFSETQ. CDR3 length: 13 amino acids. Trimming took off 4 bases at V and 6 bases at J, with 13 bases between the two ends. DNA for the CDR3: TGCGCCAGCAGCAACGGGACATGGTCTGAAGCTTTCTTT. Amino acids: CASSNGTWSEAFF.